This record covers a single T cell receptor (beta chain). The antigen this receptor binds is unknown. Base-call qualities are not available, and no considerably larger clone is one nucleotide away. The immunoSEQ assay at survey resolution was used to sequence TCRbeta rearrangements from genomic DNA. Regarding the original processing steps: In the TCR sequencing data, the smallest productive clonotype frequency that could be detected was 2.59 x 10-5. Only productive TCRbeta rearrangements, defined as complete and in-frame sequences, were included in the analyses. Sample clonality was computed as Simpson clonality in the immunoSEQ Analyzer version 3.0. Based on frequency, clones were grouped as very rare, small, medium, large (1-20%) or hyperexpanded (>20%). OLGA 1.2.3 estimated generation probabilities, VDJtools produced V-gene circos plots, VDJdb was queried for specificities, and GLIPH identified CDR3 motifs. Sourced from immuneACCESS, this table was stored by TCRdb with only in-frame sequences that have V and J called. A share of the clones is absent; for the studies checked, an unresolved V gene accounts for under half, and the remainder has no known explanation. The V and J calls and clone size were taken over from that table, and D and trimming were inferred from the DNA. The sample contains tens of thousands of clones, about four fifths of them found a single time. The top ten clones comprise 0.3% to 0.35% of the sample.

Via the germline V gene (reference sequence), CDR1 is LNHDA and CDR2 SQIVND. The CDR3 spans 15 residues, from the cysteine through the phenylalanine. This entry keeps only the CDR3 DNA: 45 bases, framed from base 1. V lost 5 bases and J lost 4 bases; the stretch between them is 15 bases long. This specimen comes from a study of STAT5B mutations in CD4+ large granular lymphocyte leukemia (dated by TCRdb to between 2021 and 2023). The study in broad terms: Among the healthy controls, the CDR3 'QG' motif was associated with a particular HLA allele. The TCRbeta repertoires of CD4+ T-cell large granular lymphocyte leukemia patients were compared with the TCRbeta repertoires of healthy blood donors. Flow cytometry performed on FACSCanto II or FACSVerse showed that the purified fractions had more than 95% purity among lymphocytes.

Buffy coats from around 37 blood donors, supplied by the Finnish Red Cross blood service, were used as healthy controls. All TCR-sequenced material derived from peripheral blood: patient blood samples and healthy donor buffy coats. Peripheral blood mononuclear cells were isolated by Ficoll-Hypaque gradient centrifugation. Magnetic purification was used to isolate CD4+ cells from the buffy coats of the healthy controls. Genomic DNA was extracted using the Gentra Puregene Cell and Tissue kit, and a Qubit 2.0 fluorometer was used to quantify it. What the study reported, not specific to this receptor: Main leukemic clonotypes were private to each patient, although approximately 25% of the main leukemic clonotypes were found at low frequency in the non-leukemic repertoires of other patients. TRBV06-family usage was enriched among the top patient clones (8/27) compared with healthy controls (2/35). Greater clonality appeared to be present in CD4-sorted patient repertoires than in healthy CD4+ repertoires, and the difference was retained after the putative leukemic clones were removed. The data were not HLA-matched, and the relatively small sample size could explain the higher clonality seen in CD4+ compared with CD8+ T-LGLL.

This sequence uses TRBV19 and TRBJ1-3, with the D gene call left open. The sequenced sample consisted of CD4+ T cells from blood buffy coats. This receptor was obtained from a human donor in good health. DNA sequence: TGTGCCAGTAGTCCCGACGGAGTTACGGGAAACACCATATATTTT. Translated, it gives CASSPDGVTGNTIYF.